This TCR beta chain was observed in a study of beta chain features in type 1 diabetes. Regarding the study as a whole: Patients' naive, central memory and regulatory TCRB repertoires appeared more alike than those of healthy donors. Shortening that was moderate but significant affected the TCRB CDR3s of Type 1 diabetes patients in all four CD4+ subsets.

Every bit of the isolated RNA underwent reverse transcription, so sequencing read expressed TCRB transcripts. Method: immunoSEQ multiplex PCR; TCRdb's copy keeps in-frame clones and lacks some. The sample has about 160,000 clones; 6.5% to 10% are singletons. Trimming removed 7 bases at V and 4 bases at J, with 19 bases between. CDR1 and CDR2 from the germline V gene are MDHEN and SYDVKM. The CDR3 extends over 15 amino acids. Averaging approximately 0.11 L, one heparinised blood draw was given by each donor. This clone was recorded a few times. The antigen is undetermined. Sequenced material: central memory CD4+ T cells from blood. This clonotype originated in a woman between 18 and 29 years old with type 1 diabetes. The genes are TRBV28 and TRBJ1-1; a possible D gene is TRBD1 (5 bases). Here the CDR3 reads CASNSRGTWITEAFF. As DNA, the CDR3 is TGTGCCAGCAATTCTCGGGGGACCTGGATCACTGAAGCTTTCTTT.